This is a list of T cell receptor beta chains from one sample in a study of shared clonotypes between healthy human individuals. Only in-frame clones appear in the TCRdb table, and some are missing; sequencing was by immunoSEQ multiplex PCR. The data contain roughly 2.5 million clones, roughly 92% of them singletons. Sequencing was done on a sample of naive CD4+ T cells sorted from blood. These receptors all stem from a man aged 18 to 29 in good health. CDR3s include the opening cysteine and the closing phenylalanine or tryptophan. The D gene is left open where the match is weak. Where a row states a size, it is once, few, many or the class of an expanded clone; other rows omit it.

J | size | D | V | DNA | CDR3
TRBJ2-1 | NA | NA | TRBV10-3 | TGTGCCATCAGTGAAAACAGCTACAATGAGCAGTTCTTC | CAISENSYNEQFF
TRBJ1-2 | NA | TRBD1 | TRBV28 | TGTGCCAGCAGTAGGGACAGGGCTAACTATGGCTACACCTTC | CASSRDRANYGYTF
TRBJ2-1 | once | NA | TRBV19 | TGTGCCAGTAGTATTGGGTCAGACAATGAGCAGTTCTTC | CASSIGSDNEQFF
TRBJ2-7 | NA | NA | TRBV2 | TGTGCCAGCAGTGAAGAGGGGGTTTCCTACGAGCAGTACTTC | CASSEEGVSYEQYF
TRBJ2-4 | NA | NA | TRBV30 | TGTGCCTGGGCTGGAAAAGCTCAAAACATTCAGTACTTC | CAWAGKAQNIQYF
TRBJ2-2 | NA | TRBD2 | TRBV25-1 | TGTGCCAGCAGTGAGCTAGCGGGAAACACCGGGGAGCTGTTTTTT | CASSELAGNTGELFF
TRBJ1-2 | NA | TRBD1 | TRBV2 | TGTGCCAGCACTACACAGGGGTCGGCTGGAGGCTACACCTTC | CASTTQGSAGGYTF
TRBJ2-3 | NA | TRBD2 | TRBV6-1 | TGTGCCAGCCTTAGCGGGGGGGCTGGCACAGATACGCAGTATTTT | CASLSGGAGTDTQYF
TRBJ2-3 | NA | NA | TRBV5-4 | TGTGCCAGCAGCTCAATGAGCACAGATACGCAGTATTTT | CASSSMSTDTQYF
TRBJ1-1 | NA | NA | TRBV18 | TGTGCCAGCTCGCCGGGAGTTGAGCTCCCTGAAGCTTTCTTT | CASSPGVELPEAFF
TRBJ1-3 | NA | NA | TRBV6-6 | TGTGCCGGCGGTCCCGGGACACCTGGAAACACCATATATTTT | CAGGPGTPGNTIYF
TRBJ2-1 | NA | NA | TRBV4-3 | TGCGCCAGCAGCCAAGTGGGCGGGACCTACAATGAGCAGTTCTTC | CASSQVGGTYNEQFF
TRBJ2-7 | NA | TRBD1 | TRBV7-2 | TGTGCCAGCAGCGCACCGGGACAGACCTACGAGCAGTACTTC | CASSAPGQTYEQYF
TRBJ1-2 | NA | TRBD1 | TRBV5-6 | TGTGCCAGCAGCAGGGACAGGGGGTACTATGGCTACACCTTC | CASSRDRGYYGYTF
TRBJ2-2 | NA | TRBD1 | TRBV5-6 | TGTGCCAGCAGCTGGGGACAGCACGGGGAGCTGTTTTTT | CASSWGQHGELFF
TRBJ2-7 | few | NA | TRBV28 | TGTGCCAGCAGCCCCGGACAGACCTACGAGCAGTACTTC | CASSPGQTYEQYF